The sequence of this T cell receptor (beta chain) was determined in a study of shared clonotypes between healthy human individuals. V lost 4 bases and J 5 bases, leaving 17 bases between the germline ends. The CDR3 totals 15 residues. Germline-derived CDR1 and CDR2 are SQVTM and ANQGSEA. Selected positively for CCR7 and CD45RO-negative, naive CD8 cells excluded terminally differentiated effector memory CD45RA+ cells. About 30,000 T cell genomes (approximately 210 ng DNA) went into each sorted-subset replicate. Sequenced by immunoSEQ multiplex PCR; TCRdb stores in-frame clones only, minus some. The sample lists about 1,800,000 clones, about 94% seen once, with 1% to 1.5% in the top ten. Overall study results and limits: Across a handful of donors, naive CD4 shared roughly 5.1%, naive CD8 under 4%, memory CD4 2% to 2.5%, memory CD8 about 0.4%.

A note on this clone: What it binds is not known.

The sample was naive CD8+ T cells sorted from blood. The sequence was collected from a man between 18 and 35 years old in good health. The chain employs TRBV29-1 and TRBJ2-2; D may be TRBD1 or TRBD2 (5 bases each). The chain's CDR3 is CSVGVRGDSTGELFF. CDR3 bases: TGCAGCGTTGGTGTGAGGGGAGATAGTACCGGGGAGCTGTTTTTT.